What follows are 8 T cell receptor beta chains derived from one specimen sequenced in a study of OX40 agonist ivuxolimab in advanced cancers. Here immunoSEQ multiplex PCR was the method, and the copy in TCRdb shows in-frame clones only, minus some. The repertoire has approximately 41,000 clones, approximately 88% of them found once; the top ten carry around 0.6%. The sample was CD4+ or CD8+ T cells sorted from blood, taken in a trial of the OX40 agonist ivuxolimab. The receptors here all came from an adult with an advanced solid tumor such as melanoma, head and neck, liver or kidney cancer.

V usage is TRBV7-2 and J usage is TRBJ2-5; D may be TRBD2 (6 bases). The CDR3 consists of 15 residues. Trimming stripped 1 base from V and 2 bases from J, with 11 bases between. CDR1 and CDR2 (germline): SGHTA, FQGNSA. The CDR3 DNA reads as TGTGCCAGCAGCTTAGTAGGCGGGGCGCAAGAGACCCAGTACTTC. Translation: CASSLVGGAQETQYF.

The rearrangement links TRBV7-8 to TRBJ2-3, with TRBD2 matching 10 bases. V gave up 7 bases and J gave up 1 base; unmatched junction bases: 8. The CDR3 extends over 16 amino acids. Germline loops: CDR1 SGHVS, CDR2 FQNEAQ. DNA of the CDR3: TGTGCCAGCACCCTAGCGGGGGTCCCGGGCACAGATACGCAGTATTTT. The encoded protein is CASTLAGVPGTDTQYF.

The chain joins TRBV7-2 to TRBJ2-2; TRBD1 matches at 8 bases. The CDR3 length is 17 residues. Germline-derived CDR1 and CDR2 are SGHTA and FQGNSA. Trimming cost V 1 base and J 2 bases; bases outside gene matches: 6. The CDR3 DNA sequence: TGTGCCAGCAGCTTAGAGGGCGGACAGGGAAACACCGGGGAGCTGTTTTTT. It encodes CASSLEGGQGNTGELFF.

This chain uses TRBV7-4 with TRBJ1-5; D remains ambiguous. The V gene lost 1 base and the J gene lost 7 bases, with 8 bases spanning the gap. Per germline, CDR1 SGHVT and CDR2 SQSDAQ. The length of the CDR3 is 13 residues. CDR3 loop: CASSLGPGQPQHF. The CDR3 DNA reads as TGTGCCAGCAGCTTAGGTCCGGGGCAGCCCCAGCATTTT.

The rearrangement joins TRBV7-8 to TRBJ1-2, with D unclear. The CDR3 sequence is 16 residues long. From germline, CDR1 is SGHVS and CDR2 FQNEAQ. Trimming took off 1 base at V and 4 bases at J, with 16 bases between the two ends. CDR3: CASSLGARGNSYGYTF. DNA of the CDR3: TGTGCCAGCAGCTTAGGGGCGCGCGGGAACTCCTATGGCTACACCTTC.

The chain links TRBV11-2 to TRBJ2-6; D unresolved. Trimming removed 4 bases at V and 6 bases at J, with 13 bases between. CDR1 is SGHAT, CDR2 FQNNGV, per germline. The CDR3 totals 15 residues. CDR3 region: CASSSGRTEANVLTF. The CDR3 DNA is TGTGCCAGCAGCTCCGGGCGAACCGAGGCCAACGTCCTGACTTTC.

The chain couples TRBV4-2 to TRBJ1-2; D not certain. CDR1 and CDR2 from the germline V gene are LGHNA and YNFKEQ. This CDR3 has 15 residues. Trimming cost V 1 base and J 4 bases, with 13 bases left between them. The CDR3 here is CASSQVSSESYGYTF. Here the CDR3 DNA reads TGTGCCAGCAGCCAAGTATCCTCTGAGAGCTATGGCTACACCTTC.

This chain connects TRBV11-3 to TRBJ2-2; possibly TRBD1 or TRBD2 for D (6 bases each). Germline V gene sequence: CDR1 SGHNT, CDR2 YENEEA. CDR3 length: 14 residues. V dropped 5 bases and J dropped 3 bases, with 10 bases sitting between them. As DNA, the CDR3 is TGTGCCAGCAGCCCAGGGGACTACACCGGGGAGCTGTTTTTT. This sequence encodes CASSPGDYTGELFF.